This entry lists 10 T cell receptor beta chains sequenced from one sample in a study of T cells in Graves' hyperthyroidism and ophthalmopathy. Researchers amplified the TCR beta CDR3 regions from RNA transcripts. RT-PCR in the first round (using the HTBI primer set) targeted the TCR CDR3. TCRdb re-called the multiplex PCR reads through MiXCR, storing one row per CDR3 protein. The sample has hundreds of thousands of distinct CDR3 sequences, approximately 13% seen once. Sequencing was done on a sample of blood. The receptors were sampled from a woman under 40 with Graves' hyperthyroidism.

The sample holds many counts of this clonotype. The chain has TRBV11-2 and TRBJ2-5; TRBD1 matches 7 bases. The CDR3 contains 15 residues. CDR1 and CDR2 from the germline V gene are SGHAT and FQNNGV. V lost 4 bases to trimming and J lost 5 bases; unmatched junction nucleotides: 10. The CDR3, as DNA: TGTGCCAGCAGCTGGGGGCGAACAGGGGTGGAGACCCAGTACTTC. Encoded protein: CASSWGRTGVETQYF. Looking up the rest from reference TRBV11-2 and TRBJ2-5 gives the full variable domain: EAGVAQSPRYKIIEKRQSVAFWCNPISGHATLYWYQQILGQGPKLLIQFQNNGVVDDSQLPKDRFSAERLKGVDSTLKIQPAKLEDSAVYLCASSWGRTGVETQYFGPGTRLLVL.

This clonotype appeared a few times. The chain employs TRBV5-6 and TRBJ1-3, with D hard to call. V was shortened by 2 bases and J by 0 bases, with 15 bases between the two germline ends. The CDR3 contains 17 residues. Germline CDR1 and CDR2: SGHDT and YYEEEE. CDR3 DNA sequence: TGTGCCAGCAGCTTCAACGGGCAGACCAACTCTGGAAACACCATATATTTT. This encodes CASSFNGQTNSGNTIYF.

In its sample, this clonotype was seen many times. V is TRBV28 and J is TRBJ2-7, with TRBD1 as a possible D gene (5 bases). Trimming removed 5 bases at V and 3 bases at J, with 11 bases between. CDR3 length equals 13 residues. The germline gives CDR1 MDHEN, CDR2 SYDVKM. In DNA form, the CDR3 reads TGTGCCAGCAGTCCCTATAGGGGCTACGAGCAGTACTTC. It encodes CASSPYRGYEQYF.

This clonotype occurred a few times. The chain employs TRBV4-3 and TRBJ1-4, with D uncertain. The CDR3 spans 15 residues. The germline V gene has CDR1 LGHNA and CDR2 YSLEER. Trimming took off 4 bases at V and 0 bases at J, with 9 bases between the two ends. The CDR3 sequence: CASSPWPTTNEKLFF. The CDR3 coding sequence is TGCGCCAGCAGCCCCTGGCCGACAACTAATGAAAAACTGTTTTTT.

This clonotype was picked up many times. V is TRBV6-1 and J is TRBJ2-1, with D maybe TRBD2 (5 bases). The CDR3 spans 13 residues. V was cut by 7 bases and J by 2 bases, with 9 bases left in between. Looked up from germline, CDR1 is MNHNS and CDR2 is SASEGT. CDR3 in amino acids: CASNAGPYNEQFF. The CDR3 DNA sequence: TGTGCCAGCAACGCGGGCCCCTACAATGAGCAGTTCTTC.

The chain combines TRBV6-2 or TRBV6-3 with TRBJ2-7, with unresolved D. This CDR3 has 12 amino acids. Trimming removed 4 bases from V and 2 bases from J, with 6 bases in between. Germline V gene data show CDR1 as MNHEY and CDR2 as SVGEGT. CDR3 sequence reads: CASSLLTYEQYF. CDR3 DNA sequence: TGTGCCAGCAGTTTGCTAACCTACGAGCAGTACTTC.

This clonotype was counted at least ten times. This chain joins TRBV10-3 and TRBJ2-1; TRBD1 might be the D (5 bases). V dropped 6 bases and J dropped 7 bases, with 16 bases sitting between them. This CDR3 spans 14 amino acids. Germline V gene lookup returns CDR1 ENHRY and CDR2 SYGVKD. CDR3 bases: TGTGCCATCAGAGGGGCCGTAGGATTAAATGAGCAGTTCTTC. As protein: CAIRGAVGLNEQFF.

There are many counts of this clonotype. V gene TRBV20-1 combines with J gene TRBJ2-2; D may be TRBD2 (5 bases). Germline-derived CDR1 and CDR2 are DFQATT and SNEGSKA (reference sequence). Trimming removed 5 bases from V and 0 bases from J, with 13 bases in between. This CDR3 spans 15 amino acids. In DNA, the CDR3 is TGCAGTGCTTTGGACGGGAATTCGAACACCGGGGAGCTGTTTTTT. Translating it yields CSALDGNSNTGELFF.

This clonotype was seen at least ten times. The chain joins TRBV29-1 to TRBJ2-3; D is undetermined. Trimming shortened V by 3 bases and J by 2 bases, and 9 bases separated the two germline ends. CDR3 length: 13 residues. The germline CDR1 and CDR2 sequences are SQVTM and ANQGSEA. The chain's CDR3 is CSVDLEHTDTQYF. In DNA form, the CDR3 reads TGCAGCGTTGACCTGGAGCACACAGATACGCAGTATTTT.

The chain uses TRBV4-3 and TRBJ2-5, with 10 bases identical to TRBD1. CDR3 length equals 19 residues. Germline CDR1 reads LGHNA; CDR2 reads YSLEER. Trimming removed 4 bases from V and 4 bases from J; junction bases left unmatched: 18. CDR3 region: CASSLSRARTGGFGETQYF. The DNA of the CDR3 is TGCGCCAGCAGCCTATCCCGAGCTCGGACAGGGGGATTCGGAGAGACCCAGTACTTC.